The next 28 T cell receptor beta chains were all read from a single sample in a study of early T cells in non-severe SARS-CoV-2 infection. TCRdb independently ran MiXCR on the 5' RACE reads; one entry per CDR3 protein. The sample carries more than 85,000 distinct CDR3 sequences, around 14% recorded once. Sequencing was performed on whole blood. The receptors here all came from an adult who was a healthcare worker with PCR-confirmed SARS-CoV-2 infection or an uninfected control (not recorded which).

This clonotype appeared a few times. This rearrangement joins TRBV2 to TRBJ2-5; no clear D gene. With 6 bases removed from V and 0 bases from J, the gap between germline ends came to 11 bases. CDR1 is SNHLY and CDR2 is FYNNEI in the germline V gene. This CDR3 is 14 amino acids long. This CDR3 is CASSLVGDQETQYF. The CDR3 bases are TGTGCCAGCAGCTTAGTCGGAGACCAAGAGACCCAGTACTTC. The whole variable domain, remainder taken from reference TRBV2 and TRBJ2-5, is EPEVTQTPSHQVTQMGQEVILRCVPISNHLYFYWYRQILGQKVEFLVSFYNNEISEKSEIFDDQFSVERPDGSNFTLKIRSTKLEDSAMYFCASSLVGDQETQYFGPGTRLLVL.

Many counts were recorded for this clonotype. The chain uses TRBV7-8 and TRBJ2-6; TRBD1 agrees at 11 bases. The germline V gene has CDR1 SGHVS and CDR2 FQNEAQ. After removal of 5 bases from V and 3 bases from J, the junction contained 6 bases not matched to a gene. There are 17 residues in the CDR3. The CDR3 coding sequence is TGTGCCAGCAGCCGGACAGGGGGCGCCGGTGGGGCCAACGTCCTGACTTTC. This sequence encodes CASSRTGGAGGANVLTF.

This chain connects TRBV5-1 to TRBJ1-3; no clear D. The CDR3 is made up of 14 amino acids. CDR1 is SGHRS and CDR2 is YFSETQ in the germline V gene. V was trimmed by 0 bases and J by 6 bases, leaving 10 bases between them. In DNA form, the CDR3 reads TGCGCCAGCAGCTTGGGGACTGCAGAAAACACCATATATTTT. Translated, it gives CASSLGTAENTIYF.

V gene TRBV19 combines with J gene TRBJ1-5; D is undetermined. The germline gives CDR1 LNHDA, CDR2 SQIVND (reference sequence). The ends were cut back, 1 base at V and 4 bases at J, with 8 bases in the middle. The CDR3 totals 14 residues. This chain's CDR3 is CASSIVGANQPQHF. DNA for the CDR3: TGTGCCAGTAGTATAGTGGGAGCAAATCAGCCCCAGCATTTT.

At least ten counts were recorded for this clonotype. The CDR3 reads CASSQRTGGIKNIQYF. The CDR3 DNA reads as TGTGCCAGCAGTCAACGGACAGGGGGCATCAAAAACATTCAGTACTTC. V and J are TRBV6-5 and TRBJ2-4; TRBD1 agrees at 11 bases. The CDR3 has 16 amino acids. The V gene end was trimmed by 5 bases and the J gene end by 3 bases; junction bases not matched to a gene: 6. CDR1 is MNHEY, CDR2 SVGAGI, per germline.

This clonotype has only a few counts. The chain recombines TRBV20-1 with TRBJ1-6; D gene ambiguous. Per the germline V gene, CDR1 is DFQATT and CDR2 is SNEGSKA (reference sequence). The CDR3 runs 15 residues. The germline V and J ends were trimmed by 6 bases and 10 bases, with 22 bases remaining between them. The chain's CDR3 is CSATQARTFRSPLHF. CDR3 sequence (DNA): TGCAGTGCCACCCAGGCCAGGACTTTCCGGTCACCCCTCCACTTT.

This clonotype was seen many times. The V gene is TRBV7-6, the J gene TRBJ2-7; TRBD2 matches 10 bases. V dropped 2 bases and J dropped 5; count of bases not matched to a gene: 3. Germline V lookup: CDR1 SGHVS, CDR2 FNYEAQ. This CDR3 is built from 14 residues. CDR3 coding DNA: TGTGCCAGCAGCTTACTACTAGCGGGGAACGAGCAGTACTTC. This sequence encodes CASSLLLAGNEQYF. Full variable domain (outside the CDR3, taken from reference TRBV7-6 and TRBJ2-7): GAGVSQSPRYKVTKRGQDVALRCDPISGHVSLYWYRQALGQGPEFLTYFNYEAQQDKSGLPNDRFSAERPEGSISTLTIQRTEQRDSAMYRCASSLLLAGNEQYFGPGTRLTVT.

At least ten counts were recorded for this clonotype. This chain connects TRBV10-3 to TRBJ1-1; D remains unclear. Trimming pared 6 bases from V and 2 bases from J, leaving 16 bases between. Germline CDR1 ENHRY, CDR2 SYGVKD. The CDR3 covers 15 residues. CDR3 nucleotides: TGTGCCATCAGCGGGGTCTCCATGGGTAACACTGAAGCTTTCTTT. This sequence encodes CAISGVSMGNTEAFF.

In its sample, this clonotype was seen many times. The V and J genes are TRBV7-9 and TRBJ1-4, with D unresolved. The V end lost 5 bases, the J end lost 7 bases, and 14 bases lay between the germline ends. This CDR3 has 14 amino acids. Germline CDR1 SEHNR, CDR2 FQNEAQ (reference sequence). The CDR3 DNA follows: TGTGCCAGCAGCCCCCGCGGCGGCGGTGAAAAACTGTTTTTT. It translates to CASSPRGGGEKLFF. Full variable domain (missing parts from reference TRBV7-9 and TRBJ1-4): DTGVSQNPRHKITKRGQNVTFRCDPISEHNRLYWYRQTLGQGPEFLTYFQNEAQLEKSRLLSDRFSAERPKGSFSTLEIQRTEQGDSAMYLCASSPRGGGEKLFFGSGTQLSVL.

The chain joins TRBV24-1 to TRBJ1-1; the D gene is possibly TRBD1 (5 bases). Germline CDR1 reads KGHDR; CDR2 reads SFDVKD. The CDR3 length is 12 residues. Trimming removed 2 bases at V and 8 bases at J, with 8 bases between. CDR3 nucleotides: TGTGCCACCAGTGATTCCGACAGAGAAGCTTTCTTT. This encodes CATSDSDREAFF.

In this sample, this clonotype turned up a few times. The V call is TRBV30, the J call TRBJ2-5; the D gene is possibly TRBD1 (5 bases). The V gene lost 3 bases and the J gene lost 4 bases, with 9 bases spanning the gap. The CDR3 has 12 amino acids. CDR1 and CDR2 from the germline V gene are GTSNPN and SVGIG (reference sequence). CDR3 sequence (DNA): TGTGCCTGGAGCCAGGGATCAGAGACCCAGTACTTC. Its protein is CAWSQGSETQYF.

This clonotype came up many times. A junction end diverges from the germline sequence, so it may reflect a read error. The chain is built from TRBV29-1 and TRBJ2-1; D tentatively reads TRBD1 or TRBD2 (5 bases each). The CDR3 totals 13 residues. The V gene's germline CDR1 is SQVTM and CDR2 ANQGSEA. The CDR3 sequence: CSVVSPAGTDCEF. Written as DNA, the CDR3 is TGCAGCGTTGTCTCCCCGGCCGGGACGGACTGTGAATTC.

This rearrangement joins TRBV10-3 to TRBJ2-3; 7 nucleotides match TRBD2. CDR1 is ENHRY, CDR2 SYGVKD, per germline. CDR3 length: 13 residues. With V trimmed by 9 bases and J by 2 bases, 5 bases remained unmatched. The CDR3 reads CAMGAGSTDTQYF. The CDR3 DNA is TGTGCCATGGGAGCGGGGTCCACAGATACGCAGTATTTT.

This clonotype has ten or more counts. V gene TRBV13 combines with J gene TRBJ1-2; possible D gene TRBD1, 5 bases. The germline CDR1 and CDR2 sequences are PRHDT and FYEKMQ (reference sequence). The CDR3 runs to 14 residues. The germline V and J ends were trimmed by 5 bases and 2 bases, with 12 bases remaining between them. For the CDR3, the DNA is TGTGCCAGCAGCCAAGGGACGGTGAACTATGGCTACACCTTC. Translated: CASSQGTVNYGYTF.

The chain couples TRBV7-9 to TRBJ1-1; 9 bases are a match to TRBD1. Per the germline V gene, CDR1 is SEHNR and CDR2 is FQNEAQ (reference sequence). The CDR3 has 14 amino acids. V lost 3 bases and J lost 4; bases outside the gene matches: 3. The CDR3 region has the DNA TGTGCCAGCAGCTTTGGGACAGGGCCCACTGAAGCTTTCTTT. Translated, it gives CASSFGTGPTEAFF. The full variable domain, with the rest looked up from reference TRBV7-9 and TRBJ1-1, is DTGVSQNPRHKITKRGQNVTFRCDPISEHNRLYWYRQTLGQGPEFLTYFQNEAQLEKSRLLSDRFSAERPKGSFSTLEIQRTEQGDSAMYLCASSFGTGPTEAFFGQGTRLTVV.

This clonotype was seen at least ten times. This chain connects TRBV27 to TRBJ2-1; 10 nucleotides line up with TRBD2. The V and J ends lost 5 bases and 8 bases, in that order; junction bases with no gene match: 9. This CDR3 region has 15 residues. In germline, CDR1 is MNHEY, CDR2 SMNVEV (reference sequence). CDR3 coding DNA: TGTGCCAGCAGTCGCCTAGCGGGAGTTCTTGATGAGCAGTTCTTC. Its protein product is CASSRLAGVLDEQFF.

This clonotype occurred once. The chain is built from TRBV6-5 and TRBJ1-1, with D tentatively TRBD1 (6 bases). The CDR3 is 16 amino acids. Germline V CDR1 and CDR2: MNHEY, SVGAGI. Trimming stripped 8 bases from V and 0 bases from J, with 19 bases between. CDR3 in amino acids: CASGLSGDLLNTEAFF. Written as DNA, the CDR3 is TGTGCCAGCGGACTGTCAGGGGACCTCCTGAACACTGAAGCTTTCTTT.

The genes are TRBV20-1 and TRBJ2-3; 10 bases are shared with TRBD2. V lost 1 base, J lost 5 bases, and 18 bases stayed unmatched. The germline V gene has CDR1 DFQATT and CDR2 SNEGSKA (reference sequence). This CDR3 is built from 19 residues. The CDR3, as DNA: TGCAGTGCTAGAGCACGGGGACTATACTCTGCTAGCGGGAGAGATACGCAGTATTTT. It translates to CSARARGLYSASGRDTQYF.

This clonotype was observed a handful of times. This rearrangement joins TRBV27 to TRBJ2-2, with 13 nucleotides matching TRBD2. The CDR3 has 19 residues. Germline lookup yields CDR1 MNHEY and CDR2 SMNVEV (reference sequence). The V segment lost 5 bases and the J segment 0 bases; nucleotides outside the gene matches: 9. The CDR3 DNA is TGTGCCAGCAGTCGTACGGGACTAGCGGGAAGACCGAACACCGGGGAGCTGTTTTTT. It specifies CASSRTGLAGRPNTGELFF.

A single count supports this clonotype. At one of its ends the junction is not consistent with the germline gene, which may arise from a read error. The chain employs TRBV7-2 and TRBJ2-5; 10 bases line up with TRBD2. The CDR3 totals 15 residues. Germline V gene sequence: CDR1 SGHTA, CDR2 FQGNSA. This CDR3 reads CASSSRLAGLETRYF. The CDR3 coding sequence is TGTGCCAGCAGCAGCCGACTAGCGGGTTTAGAGACCCGGTACTTC.

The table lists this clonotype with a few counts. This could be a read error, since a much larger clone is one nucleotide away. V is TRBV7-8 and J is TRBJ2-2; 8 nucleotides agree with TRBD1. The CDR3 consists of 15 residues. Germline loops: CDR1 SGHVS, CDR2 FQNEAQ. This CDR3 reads CASSPGTPGGGEPFF. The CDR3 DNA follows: TGTGCCAGCAGCCCTGGGACCCCAGGGGGCGGGGAGCCGTTTTTT.

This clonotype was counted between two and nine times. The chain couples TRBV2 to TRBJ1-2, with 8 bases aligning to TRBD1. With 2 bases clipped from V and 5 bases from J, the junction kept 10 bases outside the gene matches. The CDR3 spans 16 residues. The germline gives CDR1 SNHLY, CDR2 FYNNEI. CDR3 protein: CASSESGGSRAYGYTF. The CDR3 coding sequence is TGTGCCAGCAGTGAATCAGGGGGCTCCAGAGCGTATGGCTACACCTTC.

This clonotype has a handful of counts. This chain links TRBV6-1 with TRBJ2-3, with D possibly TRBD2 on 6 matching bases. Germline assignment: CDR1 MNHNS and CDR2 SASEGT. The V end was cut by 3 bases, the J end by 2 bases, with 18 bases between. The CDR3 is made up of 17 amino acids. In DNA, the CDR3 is TGTGCCAGCAGTGACCCTTCGGGGCTAGCGTTCACAGATACGCAGTATTTT. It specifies CASSDPSGLAFTDTQYF.

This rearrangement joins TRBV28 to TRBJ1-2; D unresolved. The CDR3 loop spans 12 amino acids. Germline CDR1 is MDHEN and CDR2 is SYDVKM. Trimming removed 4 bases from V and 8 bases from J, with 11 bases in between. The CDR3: CASSSLSAGYTF. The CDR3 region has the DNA TGTGCCAGCAGTTCCCTTTCGGCCGGCTACACCTTC.

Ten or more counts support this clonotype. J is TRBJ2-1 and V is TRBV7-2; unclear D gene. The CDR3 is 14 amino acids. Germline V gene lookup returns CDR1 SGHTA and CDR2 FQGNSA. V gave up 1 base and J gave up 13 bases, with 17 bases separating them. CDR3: CASSLDLAFHIQFF. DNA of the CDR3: TGTGCCAGCAGCTTAGATCTGGCCTTCCACATTCAGTTCTTC.

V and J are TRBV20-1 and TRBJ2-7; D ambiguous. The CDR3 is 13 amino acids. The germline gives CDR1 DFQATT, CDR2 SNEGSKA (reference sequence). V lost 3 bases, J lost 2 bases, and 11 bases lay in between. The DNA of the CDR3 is TGCAGTGCTAGTAGTGGGTTCACCTACGAGCAGTACTTC. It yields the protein CSASSGFTYEQYF.

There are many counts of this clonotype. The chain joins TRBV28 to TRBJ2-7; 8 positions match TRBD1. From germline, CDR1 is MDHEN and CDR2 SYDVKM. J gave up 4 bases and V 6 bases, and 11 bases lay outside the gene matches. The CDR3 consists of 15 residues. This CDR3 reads CASSEPRGLLYEQYF. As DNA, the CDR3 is TGTGCCAGCAGCGAACCCAGGGGGCTATTGTACGAGCAGTACTTC.

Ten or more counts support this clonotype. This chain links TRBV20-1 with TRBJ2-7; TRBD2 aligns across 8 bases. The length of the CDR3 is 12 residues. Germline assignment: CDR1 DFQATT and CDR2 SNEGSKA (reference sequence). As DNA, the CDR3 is TGCAGCGCCGGGGGGGCCCAGGTGGAGCAGTACTTC. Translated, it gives CSAGGAQVEQYF.